This TCR beta chain was identified during a study of persistence of HIV-infected CD4 T cells (dated by TCRdb to the early 2020s). About the full investigation: The study isolated CMV- and HIV-1 Gag-responding CD4+ T cells from ART-treated individuals to examine antigen-driven clonal expansion of HIV-1-infected cells. The median time participants had been on suppressive ART was about eight years. Peripheral blood samples of up to roughly 180 mL were collected at multiple time points, except for a couple of participants, who underwent leukapheresis at a single time point. The clonality of all cells in each sorted population was assessed by TCRbeta sequencing, whereas the clonality of infected cells was assessed by proviral sequencing. Cross-participant TCR cluster analysis included under ten participants for CMV and 6 or 7 participants for Gag.

This clone occurred a few times. The antigen this receptor binds is unknown. No per-base quality is available; no much larger clone lies one base away. Study-wide conclusions, independent of this receptor: Restriction of bulk TCR analyses to the rare CMV-responding cells that actually carried HIV-1 proviruses was not possible. Only a small number of individuals took part in the study, and only a limited range of antigens was tested. Degenerate expanded CDR3beta sequences were enriched in antigen-responding cells, suggesting convergent selection of CD4+ responses to CMV and Gag. Significantly lower TCRbeta richness was observed in CMV- and Gag-responding cells than in anti-CD3/anti-CD28-responding cells, and higher oligoclonality was observed in CMV-responding cells than in CD3/CD28-stimulated and Gag-responding cells. Within the same sorted populations, how oligoclonal the TCRs were correlated with how oligoclonal the proviruses were.

The treatment or condition label here, explained by the study, means: suppressive antiretroviral therapy. A pool of overlapping 15-mer peptides from HIV-1 Gag, at around 1 ug per peptide per mL, was used to stimulate the cells. Memory CD4+ T cells that did not respond, being CD40L-negative, CD69-negative and CD45RO-high, were sorted as memory populations depleted of antigen-responding cells. HIV-1-infected adults in whom suppressive ART had been started during chronic infection were enrolled as participants. Plasma HIV-1 RNA had been undetectable (below 50 copies/mL) in participants for at least 4 years. To be included, a participant needed positive CMV serology and a CD4+ T cell count above 400 cells/uL. Before stimulation, PBMCs were isolated using density centrifugation and then depleted of CD8+ T cells. For approximately 17 hours, CD8-depleted PBMCs were stimulated with anti-CD28/CD49d costimulation, a CD40-blocking antibody, and enfuvirtide, which was added to prevent new infections. Cell sorting was performed on a Beckman Coulter MoFlo Legacy or XDP sorter, and dead cells were excluded with propidium iodide. The QIAamp DNA Mini Kit was used for genomic DNA extraction from samples above one million cells, and the Quick-DNA Microprep Kit was used otherwise.

CDR1 and CDR2 were assigned from the germline V gene (reference sequence) as LNHNV and YYDKDF. V loses 0 bases of germline sequence and J loses 0 bases, and the interval between the two ends is 9 bases. From the cysteine through the phenylalanine, the CDR3 covers 16 amino acids. Of the read, only the CDR3 DNA is kept; its 48 bases are in frame from base 1. The immunoSEQ hsTCRB assay version 4 in survey mode was used to sequence TCRbeta repertoires from genomic DNA. For TCRbeta sequencing, genomic DNA was diluted to 8 to 10 ng/uL, with up to roughly 1 ug used per sample. As for the original processing: Analysis of the TCRbeta data was done in ImmunoSeq Analyzer 3.0, and diversity was computed on productive nucleotide rearrangements. Using the Immunarch R package, the improved Chao index served to estimate lower-bound TCR diversity and the Gini coefficient served to estimate clonality. Different nucleotide rearrangements encoding the same CDR3beta amino acid sequence were treated as distinct clonotypes. Differential abundance analysis found TCRbeta sequences that were significantly enriched in antigen-responding cells compared with anti-CD3/anti-CD28-activated cells. GLIPH2 grouped TCRs by predicted peptide-MHC specificity, both within each participant and across combined participant data sets. TCRdb retrieved this table from immuneACCESS and kept in-frame rearrangements only. Not all clones are present; in checked studies, unresolved V genes account for under half, and no reason is known for the remainder. V and J calls and clone size are given by that table; D and trimming were obtained from the DNA. This sample is represented by tens of thousands of clones; around 78% of them were singletons. The ten largest clones represent approximately 15% of the sample.

Sequencing was performed on CD4+ T cells sorted from PBMCs after 18-hour stimulation, taken from a patient who received antiretroviral therapy. The meaning of the sample's cell subset or site label: CD40L-CD69- CD45RO-high memory CD4 T cells not responding to Gag peptides. This receptor was obtained from an adult man with HIV who was CMV-seropositive. The chain is made from TRBV15 and TRBJ1-3, with the D gene not clear enough to name. The CDR3 amino acid sequence is: CATSRESGYSGNTIYF. The bases read TGTGCCACCAGCAGAGAAAGTGGATACTCTGGAAACACCATATATTTT.